This T cell receptor beta chain was observed in a study of blood T cell repertoires in COVID-19. Study background: Collection of acute and convalescent COVID-19 samples took place in the United States, Italy and Spain. Nucleic acid was either cDNA or gDNA, and it came from T cells, B-cell-depleted T cells, or PBMCs.

Study processing details: Reference gene primer amplification in the assay estimated nucleated cell counts. Sequencing was performed with immunoSEQ multiplex PCR; in TCRdb, only in-frame clones are kept and a portion is missing. That table gives V, J and clone size, and the DNA gave D and trimming. Among 250,000 to 300,000 clones listed, 80% to 90% were seen once. V gave up 5 bases and J gave up 5 bases, with 16 bases separating them. CDR1 is SGHTA, CDR2 FQGNSA, per germline. The CDR3 has 14 residues. What was sequenced was peripheral blood. This TCR was recovered from a man aged 35-49 years with acute or convalescent COVID-19. J is TRBJ2-7 and V is TRBV7-2; possible D gene TRBD2, 5 bases. DNA for the CDR3: TGTGCCAGCAGCCCACCCCCCGGGATGGACGAGCAGTACTTC. Its protein is CASSPPPGMDEQYF.